This record looks at one T cell receptor (beta chain) sequence and its context. Its antigen is not identified. This sample was taken from a study of T cell responses to AZD1222 COVID-19 vaccine. Study outcomes and limitations: Increased Spike-specific TCR breadth and depth were observed after two AZD1222 doses. Without day 14 samples, only post-peak T cell repertoires were studied. Close to half of spike-specific TCRs reportedly recognize unmutated variant regions.

Germline V CDR1 and CDR2: SEHNR, FQNEAQ (reference sequence). The CDR3 sequence is 14 residues long. The junction had 6 bases not matched to a gene; V was cut back by 5 bases and J by 4 bases. Repertoires were generated with immunoSEQ multiplex PCR, while TCRdb's copy carries only in-frame clones and drops some. In the table there are 110,000 to 150,000 clones, around 88% of which are singletons. The V gene is TRBV7-9, the J gene TRBJ2-7; 9 nucleotides agree with TRBD2. The sequence came from an adult in good health. Sequences were derived from peripheral blood, sampled on day 0 of AZD1222 vaccination. CDR3 protein: CASSLSGSPYEQYF. For the CDR3, the DNA is TGTGCCAGCAGCCTTAGCGGGAGCCCATACGAGCAGTACTTC.